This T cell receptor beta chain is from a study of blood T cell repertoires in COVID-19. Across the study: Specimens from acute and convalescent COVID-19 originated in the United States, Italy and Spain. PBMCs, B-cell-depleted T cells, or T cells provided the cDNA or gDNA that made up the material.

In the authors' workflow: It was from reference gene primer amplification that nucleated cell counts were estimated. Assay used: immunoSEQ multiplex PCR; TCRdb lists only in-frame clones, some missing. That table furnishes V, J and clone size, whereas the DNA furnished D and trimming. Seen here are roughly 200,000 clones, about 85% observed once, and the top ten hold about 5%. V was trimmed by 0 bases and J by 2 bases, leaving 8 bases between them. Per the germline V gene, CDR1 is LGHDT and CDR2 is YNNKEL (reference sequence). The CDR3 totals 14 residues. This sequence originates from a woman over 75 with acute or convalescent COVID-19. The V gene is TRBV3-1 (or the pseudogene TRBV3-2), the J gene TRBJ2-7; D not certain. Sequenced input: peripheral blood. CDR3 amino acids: CASSQEQRAYEQYF. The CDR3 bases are TGTGCCAGCAGCCAAGAACAGAGAGCCTACGAGCAGTACTTC.